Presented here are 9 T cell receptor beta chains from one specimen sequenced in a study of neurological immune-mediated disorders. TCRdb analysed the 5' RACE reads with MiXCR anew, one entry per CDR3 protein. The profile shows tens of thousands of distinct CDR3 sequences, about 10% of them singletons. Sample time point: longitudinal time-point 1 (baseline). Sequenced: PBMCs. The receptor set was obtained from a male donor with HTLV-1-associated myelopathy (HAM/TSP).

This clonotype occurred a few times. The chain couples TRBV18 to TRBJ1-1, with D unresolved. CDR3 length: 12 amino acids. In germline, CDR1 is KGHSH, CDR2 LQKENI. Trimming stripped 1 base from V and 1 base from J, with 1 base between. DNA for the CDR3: TGTGCCAGCTCACCACAGAACACTGAAGCTTTCTTT. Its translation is CASSPQNTEAFF. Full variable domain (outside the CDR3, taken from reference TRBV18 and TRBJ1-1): NAGVMQNPRHLVRRRGQEARLRCSPMKGHSHVYWYRQLPEEGLKFMVYLQKENIIDESGMPKERFSAEFPKEGPSILRIQQVVRGDSAAYFCASSPQNTEAFFGQGTRLTVV.

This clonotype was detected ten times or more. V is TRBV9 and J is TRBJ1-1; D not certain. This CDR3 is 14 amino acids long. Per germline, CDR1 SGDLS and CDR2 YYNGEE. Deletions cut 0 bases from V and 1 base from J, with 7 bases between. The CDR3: CASSVEPGNTEAFF. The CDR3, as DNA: TGTGCCAGCAGCGTAGAACCAGGGAACACTGAAGCTTTCTTT.

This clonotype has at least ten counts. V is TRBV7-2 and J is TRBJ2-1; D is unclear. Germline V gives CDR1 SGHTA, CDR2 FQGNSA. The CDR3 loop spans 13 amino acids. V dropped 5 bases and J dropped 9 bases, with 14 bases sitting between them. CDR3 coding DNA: TGTGCCAGCAGCCAGGTTCTAGAGGCTGAGCAGTTCTTC. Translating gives CASSQVLEAEQFF.

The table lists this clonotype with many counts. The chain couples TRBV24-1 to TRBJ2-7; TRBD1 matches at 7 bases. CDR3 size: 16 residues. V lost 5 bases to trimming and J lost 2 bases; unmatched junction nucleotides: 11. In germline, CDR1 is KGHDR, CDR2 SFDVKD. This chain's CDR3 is CATSVGVRGPPYEQYF. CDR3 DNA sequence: TGTGCCACCAGTGTGGGGGTTAGGGGGCCCCCCTACGAGCAGTACTTC.

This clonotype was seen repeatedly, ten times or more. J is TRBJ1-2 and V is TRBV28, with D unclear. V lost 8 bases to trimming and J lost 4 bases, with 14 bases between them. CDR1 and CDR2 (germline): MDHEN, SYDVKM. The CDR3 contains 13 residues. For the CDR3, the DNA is TGTGCCAGCGGAGATGGCAGGATCTATGGCTACACCTTC. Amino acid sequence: CASGDGRIYGYTF.

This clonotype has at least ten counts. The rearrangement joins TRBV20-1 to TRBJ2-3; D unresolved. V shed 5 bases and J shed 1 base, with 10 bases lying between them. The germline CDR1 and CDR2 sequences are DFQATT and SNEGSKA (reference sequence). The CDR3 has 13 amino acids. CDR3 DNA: TGCAGTGCTGGGTTTATGGGCACAGATACGCAGTATTTT. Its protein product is CSAGFMGTDTQYF.

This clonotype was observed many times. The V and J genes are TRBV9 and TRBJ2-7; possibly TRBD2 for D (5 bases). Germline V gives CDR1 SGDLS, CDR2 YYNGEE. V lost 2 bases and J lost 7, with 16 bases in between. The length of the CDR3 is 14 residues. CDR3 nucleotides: TGTGCCAGCAGCGTTTTTGCGGGTATCGGGGAGCAGTACTTC. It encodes CASSVFAGIGEQYF.

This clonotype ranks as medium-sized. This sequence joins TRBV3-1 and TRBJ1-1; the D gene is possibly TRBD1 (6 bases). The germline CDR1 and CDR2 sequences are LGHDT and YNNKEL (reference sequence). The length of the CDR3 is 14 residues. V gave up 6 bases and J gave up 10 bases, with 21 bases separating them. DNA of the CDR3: TGTGCCAGCAGACCCGGGGGGCAGGGGACGGGAGCTTTCTTT. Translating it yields CASRPGGQGTGAFF.

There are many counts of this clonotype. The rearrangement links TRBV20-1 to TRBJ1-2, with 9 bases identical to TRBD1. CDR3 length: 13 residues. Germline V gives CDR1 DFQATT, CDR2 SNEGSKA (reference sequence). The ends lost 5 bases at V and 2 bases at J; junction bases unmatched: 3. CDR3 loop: CSARDRVNYGYTF. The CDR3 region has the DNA TGCAGTGCTCGGGACAGGGTCAACTATGGCTACACCTTC.